These 22 T cell receptor beta chains were all obtained from the same sample, sequenced in a study of blood T cells in healthy people across ages. Together with a sample-barcoded 5' primer, a J-beta primer mix was included in a second PCR lasting 7 to 11 cycles. TCRdb ran MiXCR on the 5' RACE reads and lists one entry per CDR3 protein. The profile shows some 880,000 distinct CDR3 sequences, 36% of them singletons. Sequenced: blood. The receptors were gathered from a man aged 18 to 30 in good health.

This clonotype has a handful of counts. The V gene is TRBV7-9, the J gene TRBJ2-6; 7 bases are shared with TRBD2. From germline, CDR1 is SEHNR and CDR2 FQNEAQ (reference sequence). The V gene end was trimmed by 0 bases and the J gene end by 0 bases; junction bases not matched to a gene: 8. The CDR3 covers 19 residues. The CDR3 sequence is CASSLASGGLLSGANVLTF. The CDR3 region has the DNA TGTGCCAGCAGCTTAGCCTCGGGGGGTCTCCTCTCTGGGGCCAACGTCCTGACTTTC.

A word on this clonotype: This could be a read error, since a much larger clone is one nucleotide away. CDR3 DNA: TGTGCCAGCAGTTTCGTCGGGACTAACACAGATACGCAGTATTTT. Translated, it gives CASSFVGTNTDTQYF. This chain uses TRBV12-3 or TRBV12-4 with TRBJ2-3; TRBD2 aligns across 7 bases. The CDR3 is made up of 15 amino acids. With V trimmed by 3 bases and J by 2 bases, 5 bases remained unmatched.

The chain combines TRBV30 with TRBJ2-1; tentative D call: TRBD2 (6 bases). From germline, CDR1 is GTSNPN and CDR2 SVGIG (reference sequence). V lost 1 base and J lost 4, with 8 bases in between. There are 13 residues in the CDR3. Here the CDR3 reads CAWSGDFYNEQFF. CDR3 nucleotide sequence: TGTGCCTGGAGTGGGGACTTTTACAATGAGCAGTTCTTC.

The chain is built from TRBV20-1 and TRBJ1-2; TRBD1 is a possible D gene (5 bases). Germline values: CDR1 DFQATT, CDR2 SNEGSKA (reference sequence). The CDR3 extends over 16 amino acids. With 2 bases removed from V and 0 bases from J, the gap between germline ends came to 16 bases. The CDR3 sequence: CSARQGMGTSNYGYTF. For the CDR3, the DNA is TGCAGTGCTAGACAGGGCATGGGAACTTCTAACTATGGCTACACCTTC.

The chain is built from TRBV7-2 and TRBJ2-1, with a possible D match to TRBD2 (6 bases). CDR1 SGHTA and CDR2 FQGNSA come from the germline V gene. V gave up 3 bases and J gave up 11 bases, with 23 bases separating them. CDR3 length: 16 amino acids. CDR3 amino acids: CASSFGPGETSHKQFF. CDR3 DNA sequence: TGTGCCAGCAGCTTTGGCCCGGGGGAGACGTCCCACAAGCAGTTCTTC.

Points on this clonotype: A much larger clone differs by one base, so this may be a read error. This rearrangement joins TRBV11-1 to TRBJ1-2; D remains ambiguous. The length of the CDR3 is 15 residues. The germline V gene encodes CDR1 SGHAT and CDR2 FQDESV (reference sequence). The CDR3 nucleotides are TGTGTCAGCAGCTTAGCGGGTCCGGGGAACTATGGCTACACCTTC. Protein product: CVSSLAGPGNYGYTF.

This clonotype was recorded a few times. This chain uses TRBV6-2 or TRBV6-3 with TRBJ2-1; D uncertain. V lost 4 bases and J lost 0, with 13 bases in between. Germline lookup yields CDR1 MNHEY and CDR2 SVGEGT. The CDR3 spans 16 residues. CDR3 nucleotide sequence: TGTGCCAGCAGTTCCCTTGGACGGAGCTCCTACAATGAGCAGTTCTTC. Protein sequence: CASSSLGRSSYNEQFF.

There are a few counts of this clonotype. This sequence joins TRBV6-1 and TRBJ2-3; D is perhaps TRBD1 or TRBD2 (7 bases each). Trimming cost V 5 bases and J 2 bases, with 29 bases left between them. CDR3 length equals 20 residues. Germline V gene data show CDR1 as MNHNS and CDR2 as SASEGT. The DNA of the CDR3 is TGTGCCAGCAGTCCCCTGGGAGGGGGCGATCATTCCCCTTCCACAGATACGCAGTATTTT. Its protein product is CASSPLGGGDHSPSTDTQYF.

This clonotype was seen at least ten times. The chain has TRBV7-2 and TRBJ2-1, with D possibly TRBD1 on 6 matching bases. Germline lookup yields CDR1 SGHTA and CDR2 FQGNSA. V was trimmed by 5 bases and J by 3 bases, leaving 20 bases between them. This CDR3 has 17 amino acids. The CDR3 protein is CASSLQPLGAGYNEQFF. The CDR3, as DNA: TGTGCCAGCAGCCTCCAGCCCCTGGGGGCTGGCTACAATGAGCAGTTCTTC.

This clonotype was counted between two and nine times. The chain is built from TRBV21-1 and TRBJ1-5. TRBV21-1 is recorded as a pseudogene. The CDR3 consists of 16 residues. CDR3: CASSSPRTAGNQPQHF. CDR3 DNA sequence: TGTGCCAGCAGCTCACCAAGGACTGCGGGCAATCAGCCCCAGCATTTT.

This clonotype was recorded a few times. V gene TRBV4-2 combines with J gene TRBJ2-5; maybe TRBD1 (5 bases). The CDR3 runs 15 residues. CDR1 and CDR2 from the germline V gene are LGHNA and YNFKEQ. V gave up 1 base and J gave up 11 bases, with 20 bases separating them. The CDR3 DNA reads TGTGCCAGCAGCCAAGGGAACAGGTTCTACAATGAGCAGTACTTC. It encodes CASSQGNRFYNEQYF.

The rearrangement joins TRBV20-1 to TRBJ1-1, with D maybe TRBD1 (6 bases). Between the trimmed V and J ends, which lost 5 bases and 2 bases, there was a span of 12 bases. CDR1 DFQATT and CDR2 SNEGSKA come from the germline V gene (reference sequence). The CDR3 is 13 residues long. In DNA, the CDR3 is TGCAGTGCTGGCAGACAGGTAAACACTGAAGCTTTCTTT. This gives the protein CSAGRQVNTEAFF.

This clonotype was seen a few times. The rearrangement joins TRBV2 to TRBJ1-4, with D perhaps matching TRBD1 (6 bases). The CDR3 runs to 16 residues. The V gene lost 6 bases and the J gene lost 5 bases, with 19 bases spanning the gap. CDR1 is SNHLY and CDR2 is FYNNEI in the germline V gene. The CDR3 region is CASRMEGGLRNEKLFF. The CDR3 region has the DNA TGTGCCAGCAGAATGGAGGGGGGTTTGAGGAATGAAAAACTGTTTTTT.

This clonotype was counted a few times. The rearrangement joins TRBV12-5 to TRBJ1-5; a weak D match, TRBD1 (5 bases). The CDR3 is made up of 16 amino acids. Trimming left V 3 bases short and J 4 bases short, with 16 bases between. The V gene's germline CDR1 is LGHNT and CDR2 FRNRAP. In DNA form, the CDR3 reads TGTGCTAGTGGTTTAGGAGACGACAGTGCGAATCAGCCCCAGCATTTT. Its protein is CASGLGDDSANQPQHF.

This clonotype was picked up a small number of times. This chain uses TRBV13 with TRBJ2-5; tentative D call: TRBD2 (5 bases). This CDR3 has 12 residues. V shed 6 bases and J shed 2 bases, with 7 bases lying between them. CDR1 and CDR2 (germline): PRHDT, FYEKMQ (reference sequence). The CDR3 DNA reads TGTGCCAGCAGGTGGAGGCAAGAGACCCAGTACTTC. Amino acids: CASRWRQETQYF.

This clonotype was observed a few times. The CDR3: CASSKAGQGSWEQYF. CDR3 sequence (DNA): TGTGCCAGCTCTAAGGCGGGACAGGGTTCCTGGGAGCAGTACTTC. V gene TRBV27 combines with J gene TRBJ2-7; TRBD1 matches 9 bases. The CDR3 sequence is 15 residues long. J lost 7 bases, V lost 8 bases, and 15 bases had no gene match. The germline gives CDR1 MNHEY, CDR2 SMNVEV (reference sequence).

A remark on this clonotype: This may come from a read error, since a much larger clone is one base off. The rearrangement uses TRBV2 and TRBJ1-5; D gene ambiguous. Germline lookup yields CDR1 SNHLY and CDR2 FYNNEI. The V end lost 3 bases, the J end lost 4 bases, and 13 bases lay between the germline ends. The CDR3 extends over 15 amino acids. The CDR3 bases are TGTGCCAGCAGTGAGGAACGGGGAGGGAATCAGCCCCAGCATTTT. Protein sequence: CASSEERGGNQPQHF.

This clonotype has a handful of counts. This chain uses TRBV7-2 with TRBJ1-1; TRBD1 agrees at 8 bases. The V gene end was trimmed by 5 bases and the J gene end by 5 bases; junction bases not matched to a gene: 7. CDR1 SGHTA and CDR2 FQGNSA come from the germline V gene. The CDR3 has 14 amino acids. CDR3: CASSRTGSRTEAFF. CDR3 DNA: TGTGCCAGCAGCCGGACAGGGAGTAGGACTGAAGCTTTCTTT.

This clonotype has a count of ten or more. The chain uses TRBV9 and TRBJ2-1; D gene unclear. This CDR3 is built from 12 residues. V was trimmed by 3 bases and J by 8 bases, leaving 9 bases between them. From germline, CDR1 is SGDLS and CDR2 YYNGEE. CDR3 in amino acids: CASSAIGYEQFF. CDR3 nucleotide sequence: TGTGCCAGCAGCGCGATAGGTTATGAGCAGTTCTTC.

The table lists this clonotype with a few counts. A much more abundant neighbour one base away suggests this may be a read error. The chain joins TRBV12-3 or TRBV12-4 to TRBJ2-1, with a weak D call TRBD2 (5 bases). The CDR3 spans 15 residues. The CDR3 loop reads CAGSAGGGSYNEQFF. CDR3 DNA sequence: TGTGCCGGCAGTGCGGGTGGCGGGTCCTACAATGAGCAGTTCTTC.

In DNA form, the CDR3 reads TGTGCCAGCAGCTCCGACAGGGGAGGGGATTCACCCCTCCACTTT. This translates into CASSSDRGGDSPLHF. The chain joins TRBV7-9 to TRBJ1-6; 8 bases map to TRBD1. Per the germline V gene, CDR1 is SEHNR and CDR2 is FQNEAQ (reference sequence). Trimming cost V 4 bases and J 8 bases; bases outside gene matches: 7. The CDR3 covers 15 residues.

The chain combines TRBV20-1 with TRBJ2-3, with D possibly TRBD2 on 6 matching bases. With 1 base removed from V and 1 base from J, the gap between germline ends came to 9 bases. This CDR3 contains 14 residues. Per the germline V gene, CDR1 is DFQATT and CDR2 is SNEGSKA (reference sequence). The chain's CDR3 is CSARAPSGTDTQYF. The CDR3 coding sequence is TGCAGTGCTAGAGCCCCTAGCGGCACAGATACGCAGTATTTT.